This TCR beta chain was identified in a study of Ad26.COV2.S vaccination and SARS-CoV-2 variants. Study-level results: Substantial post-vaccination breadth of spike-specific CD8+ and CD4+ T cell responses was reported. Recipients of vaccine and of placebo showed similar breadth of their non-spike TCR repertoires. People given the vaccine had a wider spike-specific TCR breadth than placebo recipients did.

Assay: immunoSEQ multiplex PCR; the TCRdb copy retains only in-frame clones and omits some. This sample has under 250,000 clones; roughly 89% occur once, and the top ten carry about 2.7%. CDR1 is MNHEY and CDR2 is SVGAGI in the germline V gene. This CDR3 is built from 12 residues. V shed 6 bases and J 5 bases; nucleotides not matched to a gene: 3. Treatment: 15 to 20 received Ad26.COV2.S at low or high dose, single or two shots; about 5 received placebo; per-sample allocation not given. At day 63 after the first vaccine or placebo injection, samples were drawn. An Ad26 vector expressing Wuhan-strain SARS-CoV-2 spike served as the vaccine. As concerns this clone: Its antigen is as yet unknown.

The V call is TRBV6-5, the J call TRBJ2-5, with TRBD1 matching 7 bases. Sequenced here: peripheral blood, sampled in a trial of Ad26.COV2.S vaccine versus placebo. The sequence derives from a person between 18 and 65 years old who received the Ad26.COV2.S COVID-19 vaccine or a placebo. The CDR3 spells CASRRGLETQYF. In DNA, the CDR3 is TGTGCCAGCAGAAGGGGGCTGGAGACCCAGTACTTC.